This TCR beta chain derives from a study of T cell clones after liver transplantation. Across the whole study: Apart from a few HCV-positive recipients, transplants were for non-autoimmune, non-viral reasons. General study findings and limits: These preliminary findings come from unstandardized post-transplant sampling times.

V shed 1 base, J shed 6 bases, and the junction held 10 bases outside the gene matches. The CDR3 covers 16 residues. Looked up from germline, CDR1 is SGHKS and CDR2 is YYEKEE (reference sequence). Profiled with immunoSEQ multiplex PCR; TCRdb holds only in-frame clones, not every one. The sample carries roughly 60,000 clones, 70% to 80% recorded once. Of note for this clone: Its antigen remains unidentified.

The sample in question was CD4+ T cells from blood, obtained at the roughly 15-month timepoint. The source is a human patient who received a liver transplant. Part of the T cell pool may stem from the graft donor. The rearrangement links TRBV5-5 to TRBJ2-7; 10 nucleotides agree with TRBD1. The CDR3 loop reads CASSLWRTGGVGEQYF. The CDR3 nucleotides are TGTGCCAGCAGCTTGTGGCGGACAGGGGGGGTTGGCGAGCAGTACTTC.